This is a list of T cell receptor beta chains from one sample in a study of shared clonotypes between healthy human individuals. The table came from immunoSEQ multiplex PCR; TCRdb's copy has only in-frame clones and leaves some out. The sample comprises 2 million to 2.5 million clones, nearly 97% of which are singletons, and 0.1% to 0.15% rests with the top ten. Sample: naive CD4+ T cells sorted from blood. The receptors were gathered from a man younger than 35 in good health. Both conserved end residues are part of each CDR3. The order of the fields is D gene, J gene, V gene, clone size, CDR3 protein, CDR3 DNA. D genes are given only for firm matches. The size field is filled for only some rows; it gives once, few, many or a size class.

D: .; J: TRBJ1-1; V: TRBV5-6; size: .; CDR3: CASSRFTEAFF; DNA: TGTGCCAGCAGTAGGTTCACTGAAGCTTTCTTT
D: .; J: TRBJ2-5; V: TRBV7-8; size: .; CDR3: CASSHTGGQETQYF; DNA: TGTGCCAGCAGCCATACAGGTGGTCAAGAGACCCAGTACTTC
D: .; J: TRBJ2-7; V: TRBV11-2; size: once; CDR3: CASSLGEPYEQYF; DNA: TGTGCCAGCAGCTTAGGCGAACCCTACGAGCAGTACTTC
D: TRBD1; J: TRBJ1-2; V: TRBV10-3; size: .; CDR3: CATEDRGDDGYTF; DNA: TGTGCCACCGAGGACAGGGGGGATGATGGCTACACCTTC
D: .; J: TRBJ2-7; V: TRBV11-2; size: once; CDR3: CASSFLGGVSSYEQYF; DNA: TGTGCCAGCAGCTTTCTCGGGGGTGTTAGCTCCTACGAGCAGTACTTC
D: TRBD2; J: TRBJ2-3; V: TRBV9; size: .; CDR3: CASSAATRGGDTQYF; DNA: TGTGCCAGCAGCGCAGCGACCCGGGGGGGAGATACGCAGTATTTT
D: .; J: TRBJ1-1; V: TRBV2; size: .; CDR3: CASSRVQNTEAFF; DNA: TGTGCCAGCAGCAGGGTCCAGAACACTGAAGCTTTCTTT
D: .; J: TRBJ1-6; V: TRBV19; size: .; CDR3: CASSLRTDNNSPLHF; DNA: TGTGCCAGTAGTTTACGGACCGACAATAATTCACCCCTCCACTTT
D: TRBD1; J: TRBJ2-7; V: TRBV7-3; size: .; CDR3: CASSPDGTGDYEQYF; DNA: TGTGCCAGCAGCCCTGATGGGACAGGGGACTACGAGCAGTACTTC
D: .; J: TRBJ2-2; V: TRBV5-4; size: once; CDR3: CASSSNRVRTGELFF; DNA: TGTGCCAGCAGCTCAAACAGGGTCCGCACCGGGGAGCTGTTTTTT
D: .; J: TRBJ1-1; V: TRBV28; size: .; CDR3: CASSLWLGDKAFF; DNA: TGTGCCAGCAGTTTATGGCTGGGGGATAAAGCTTTCTTT
D: TRBD2; J: TRBJ2-2; V: TRBV11-3; size: .; CDR3: CASSSTREGRELFF; DNA: TGTGCCAGCAGTTCTACCCGGGAGGGCAGAGAGCTGTTTTTT
D: TRBD1; J: TRBJ2-5; V: TRBV11-2; size: .; CDR3: CASSSGQQETQYF; DNA: TGTGCCAGCAGCTCGGGACAGCAAGAGACCCAGTACTTC
D: TRBD2; J: TRBJ2-7; V: TRBV7-2; size: .; CDR3: CASRRTSGDYEQYF; DNA: TGTGCCAGCAGACGTACTAGCGGTGACTACGAGCAGTACTTC
D: .; J: TRBJ1-1; V: TRBV9; size: .; CDR3: CASSVAGQLNTEAFF; DNA: TGTGCCAGCAGCGTAGCGGGCCAGCTGAACACTGAAGCTTTCTTT
D: .; J: TRBJ2-7; V: TRBV27; size: .; CDR3: CASNRSGTPLYF; DNA: TGTGCCAGCAATCGGAGCGGGACACCACTGTACTTC
D: .; J: TRBJ2-6; V: TRBV7-9; size: .; CDR3: CANSGGNHSGANVLTF; DNA: TGTGCCAACTCGGGGGGCAACCACTCTGGGGCCAACGTCCTGACTTTC
D: .; J: TRBJ1-5; V: TRBV30; size: once; CDR3: CAWSAERTSYSNQPQHF; DNA: TGTGCCTGGAGTGCAGAACGTACAAGTTATAGCAATCAGCCCCAGCATTTT
D: .; J: TRBJ2-3; V: TRBV9; size: .; CDR3: CASSADRHDTDTQYF; DNA: TGTGCCAGCAGCGCGGACAGACATGACACAGATACGCAGTATTTT
D: .; J: TRBJ2-7; V: TRBV5-4; size: .; CDR3: CASSLRKTGTSSYEQYF; DNA: TGTGCCAGCAGCTTGAGAAAAACGGGAACAAGCTCCTACGAGCAGTACTTC
D: TRBD1; J: TRBJ1-2; V: TRBV4-1; size: .; CDR3: CASSQDRGPWGYTF; DNA: TGCGCCAGCAGCCAAGACAGGGGGCCTTGGGGCTACACCTTC
D: TRBD2; J: TRBJ2-2; V: TRBV7-9; size: .; CDR3: CASSLLAGSVTGELFF; DNA: TGTGCCAGCAGCTTACTAGCGGGGTCGGTCACCGGGGAGCTGTTTTTT
D: .; J: TRBJ1-2; V: TRBV5-1; size: .; CDR3: CASSRDTAHYGYTF; DNA: TGCGCCAGCAGCAGGGACACAGCGCATTATGGCTACACCTTC
D: .; J: TRBJ2-7; V: TRBV13; size: .; CDR3: CASSQQVGEQYF; DNA: TGTGCCAGCAGCCAACAGGTTGGCGAGCAGTACTTC
D: .; J: TRBJ2-7; V: TRBV5-6; size: .; CDR3: CASSPGTGDYEQYF; DNA: TGTGCCAGCAGCCCAGGGACTGGGGACTACGAGCAGTACTTC
D: TRBD2; J: TRBJ2-2; V: TRBV18; size: .; CDR3: CASSLWTSGAPNTGELFF; DNA: TGTGCCAGCTCCCTTTGGACTAGCGGGGCCCCGAACACCGGGGAGCTGTTTTTT
D: .; J: TRBJ1-2; V: TRBV5-6; size: .; CDR3: CASSTGSSYGYTF; DNA: TGTGCCAGCAGTACCGGGTCCTCCTATGGCTACACCTTC
D: .; J: TRBJ2-7; V: TRBV6-1; size: .; CDR3: CASATGTVSYEQYF; DNA: TGTGCCAGCGCAACCGGGACGGTCTCCTACGAGCAGTACTTC
D: TRBD1; J: TRBJ2-7; V: TRBV7-2; size: .; CDR3: CASSRRGQGAYEQYF; DNA: TGTGCCAGCAGCCGGAGAGGACAGGGGGCCTACGAGCAGTACTTC
D: .; J: TRBJ1-5; V: TRBV5-1; size: .; CDR3: CASSFDGDLNQPQHF; DNA: TGCGCCAGCAGCTTTGACGGGGACCTTAATCAGCCCCAGCATTTT
D: .; J: TRBJ2-1; V: TRBV13; size: .; CDR3: CASSLRRTARGEQFF; DNA: TGTGCCAGCAGCTTGCGACGGACAGCACGGGGTGAGCAGTTCTTC
D: TRBD2; J: TRBJ2-5; V: TRBV5-1; size: few; CDR3: CATKLAGAQETQYF; DNA: TGCGCCACAAAACTAGCGGGGGCTCAAGAGACCCAGTACTTC
D: TRBD1; J: TRBJ2-7; V: TRBV5-1; size: .; CDR3: CASSLEAGGAYEQYF; DNA: TGCGCCAGCAGCTTGGAGGCAGGGGGCGCGTACGAGCAGTACTTC
D: .; J: TRBJ2-7; V: TRBV5-5; size: .; CDR3: CASSRDGYSYEQYF; DNA: TGTGCCAGCAGCCGGGACGGATACTCCTACGAGCAGTACTTC
D: TRBD1; J: TRBJ2-1; V: TRBV7-7; size: .; CDR3: CASSLGGQDRSYNEQFF; DNA: TGTGCTAGCAGCTTAGGTGGACAGGACCGCTCCTACAATGAGCAGTTCTTC
D: .; J: TRBJ2-2; V: TRBV5-4; size: .; CDR3: CASSRGVVLDTGELFF; DNA: TGTGCCAGCAGCAGGGGGGTAGTTCTCGACACCGGGGAGCTGTTTTTT
D: .; J: TRBJ2-1; V: TRBV5-1; size: .; CDR3: CASSSGNEQFF; DNA: TGCGCCAGCAGTTCTGGCAATGAGCAGTTCTTC
D: .; J: TRBJ1-5; V: TRBV7-2; size: .; CDR3: CASSPGVFSNQPQHF; DNA: TGTGCCAGCAGCCCCGGGGTCTTTAGCAATCAGCCCCAGCATTTT
D: TRBD1; J: TRBJ1-5; V: TRBV12-5; size: .; CDR3: CASGPDRGRNQPQHF; DNA: TGTGCTAGTGGTCCCGACAGGGGGAGGAATCAGCCCCAGCATTTT
D: .; J: TRBJ2-2; V: TRBV6-6; size: .; CDR3: CASSSAGPTGELFF; DNA: TGTGCCAGCAGTTCCGCGGGTCCCACCGGGGAGCTGTTTTTT
D: .; J: TRBJ1-5; V: TRBV30; size: .; CDR3: CAWSANWGEKNQPQHF; DNA: TGTGCCTGGAGTGCGAATTGGGGGGAGAAAAATCAGCCCCAGCATTTT
D: TRBD2; J: TRBJ2-7; V: TRBV11-3; size: .; CDR3: CASSPSWTSGEREQYF; DNA: TGTGCCAGCAGTCCTTCCTGGACTAGCGGGGAGAGGGAGCAGTACTTC
D: TRBD1; J: TRBJ1-4; V: TRBV6-6; size: once; CDR3: CASIRGRGEEKLFF; DNA: TGTGCCAGCATCCGGGGCAGGGGGGAGGAAAAACTGTTTTTT
D: .; J: TRBJ1-1; V: TRBV25-1; size: .; CDR3: CASMTASPEAFF; DNA: TGTGCCAGCATGACAGCTAGCCCTGAAGCTTTCTTT
D: .; J: TRBJ1-1; V: TRBV6-5; size: once; CDR3: CASSYPGEAFF; DNA: TGTGCCAGCAGTTACCCGGGAGAAGCTTTCTTT
D: TRBD2; J: TRBJ2-5; V: TRBV28; size: .; CDR3: CASSFPNGRGLAGSQETQYF; DNA: TGTGCCAGCAGTTTCCCGAACGGCCGGGGTCTAGCGGGATCCCAAGAGACCCAGTACTTC
D: TRBD1; J: TRBJ1-5; V: TRBV5-1; size: once; CDR3: CASSLVAGGGNQPQHF; DNA: TGCGCCAGCAGCTTGGTGGCAGGGGGCGGCAATCAGCCCCAGCATTTT
D: .; J: TRBJ1-1; V: TRBV11-2; size: .; CDR3: CASSLGRLGTNTEAFF; DNA: TGTGCCAGCAGCTTAGGCCGTCTGGGTACGAACACTGAAGCTTTCTTT
D: .; J: TRBJ2-2; V: TRBV7-7; size: .; CDR3: CASSLSLPNTGELFF; DNA: TGTGCTAGCAGCTTAAGTCTGCCGAACACCGGGGAGCTGTTTTTT
D: .; J: TRBJ2-3; V: TRBV6-1; size: .; CDR3: CASTTTDTQYF; DNA: TGTGCCAGCACGACCACAGATACGCAGTATTTT